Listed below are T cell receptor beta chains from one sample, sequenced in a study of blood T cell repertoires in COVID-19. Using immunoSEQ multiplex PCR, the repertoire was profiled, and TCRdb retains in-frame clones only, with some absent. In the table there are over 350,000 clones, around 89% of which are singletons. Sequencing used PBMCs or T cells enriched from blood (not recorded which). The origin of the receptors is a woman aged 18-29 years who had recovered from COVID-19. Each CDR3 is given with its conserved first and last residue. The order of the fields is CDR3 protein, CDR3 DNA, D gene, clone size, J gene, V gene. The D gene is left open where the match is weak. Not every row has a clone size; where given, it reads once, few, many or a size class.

CDR3 protein: CASSHGTGNSPLHF; CDR3 DNA: TGTGCCAGCAGCCACGGGACAGGGAATTCACCCCTCCACTTT; D gene: TRBD1; clone size: -; J gene: TRBJ1-6; V gene: TRBV3-1/TRBV3-2
CDR3 protein: CASSAGGGTVTQYF; CDR3 DNA: TGTGCCAGTAGTGCTGGCGGGGGAACAGTAACGCAGTATTTT; D gene: TRBD2; clone size: -; J gene: TRBJ2-3; V gene: TRBV19
CDR3 protein: CASSQVVVGLRDEQFF; CDR3 DNA: TGCGCCAGCAGCCAGGTCGTAGTGGGACTCAGGGATGAGCAGTTCTTC; D gene: -; clone size: -; J gene: TRBJ2-1; V gene: TRBV4-1
CDR3 protein: CASSLGQGGTQYF; CDR3 DNA: TGTGCCAGCAGCTTAGGGCAGGGGGGGACCCAGTACTTC; D gene: -; clone size: -; J gene: TRBJ2-5; V gene: TRBV7-9
CDR3 protein: CASRLTGTYEQYF; CDR3 DNA: TGTGCCAGCAGGCTGACAGGGACCTACGAGCAGTACTTC; D gene: TRBD1; clone size: -; J gene: TRBJ2-7; V gene: TRBV27
CDR3 protein: CASIFPQGSTGELFF; CDR3 DNA: TGTGCCAGCATATTCCCACAGGGGTCCACCGGGGAGCTGTTTTTT; D gene: TRBD1; clone size: -; J gene: TRBJ2-2; V gene: TRBV2
CDR3 protein: CASGGGVEQYF; CDR3 DNA: TGCGCCAGCGGTGGAGGGGTCGAGCAGTACTTC; D gene: -; clone size: -; J gene: TRBJ2-7; V gene: TRBV5-1
CDR3 protein: CASKTSGEKLFF; CDR3 DNA: TGTGCCAGTAAGACTTCCGGCGAAAAACTGTTTTTT; D gene: -; clone size: -; J gene: TRBJ1-4; V gene: TRBV19
CDR3 protein: CASSPGLILYGYTF; CDR3 DNA: TGCGCCAGCAGCCCTGGACTGATTCTCTATGGCTACACCTTC; D gene: -; clone size: -; J gene: TRBJ1-2; V gene: TRBV5-1
CDR3 protein: CASSPTGGGNYGYTF; CDR3 DNA: TGTGCCAGCTCACCAACAGGGGGTGGAAACTATGGCTACACCTTC; D gene: TRBD1; clone size: -; J gene: TRBJ1-2; V gene: TRBV18
CDR3 protein: CASSFGGGRETQYF; CDR3 DNA: TGCGCCAGCAGCTTTGGCGGGGGGAGGGAGACCCAGTACTTC; D gene: TRBD2; clone size: -; J gene: TRBJ2-5; V gene: TRBV5-1
CDR3 protein: CASSEEWGQSEKLFF; CDR3 DNA: TGCGCCAGCAGCGAAGAATGGGGGCAAAGTGAAAAACTGTTTTTT; D gene: -; clone size: -; J gene: TRBJ1-4; V gene: TRBV4-1
CDR3 protein: CASSLGGDTGELFF; CDR3 DNA: TGTGCCAGCAGTCTAGGGGGCGACACCGGGGAGCTGTTTTTT; D gene: TRBD1; clone size: many; J gene: TRBJ2-2; V gene: TRBV6-4
CDR3 protein: CASSREAARSGNTIYF; CDR3 DNA: TGCGCCAGCAGCCGGGAGGCGGCTCGCTCTGGAAACACCATATATTTT; D gene: -; clone size: -; J gene: TRBJ1-3; V gene: TRBV5-1
CDR3 protein: CASSAPQGTFYNEQFF; CDR3 DNA: TGTGCCAGCAGCGCCCCACAGGGGACCTTCTACAATGAGCAGTTCTTC; D gene: TRBD1; clone size: -; J gene: TRBJ2-1; V gene: TRBV11-1
CDR3 protein: CASSEATVNYGYTF; CDR3 DNA: TGCGCCAGCAGCGAAGCGACAGTTAACTATGGCTACACCTTC; D gene: -; clone size: -; J gene: TRBJ1-2; V gene: TRBV4-1
CDR3 protein: CSASLGRVDTGELFF; CDR3 DNA: TGCAGTGCTAGTCTGGGCAGGGTGGACACCGGGGAGCTGTTTTTT; D gene: -; clone size: -; J gene: TRBJ2-2; V gene: TRBV20-1